This is a list of T cell receptor beta chains from one sample in a study of blood T cell repertoires in COVID-19. Assay used: immunoSEQ multiplex PCR; TCRdb lists only in-frame clones, some missing. The sample carries 200,000 to 250,000 clones, approximately 80% recorded once. The source material was peripheral blood. These receptor sequences come from a human donor in a cohort sampled during active COVID-19. CDR3s include the opening cysteine and the closing phenylalanine or tryptophan. Each record gives: D gene, J gene, CDR3 length, V gene, clone size, CDR3 protein, CDR3 DNA. D genes are given only for firm matches. Size values are once, few and many counts, or a class for expanded clones, and some rows have none.

>TRBD1|TRBJ1-4|15|TRBV5-1|-
CASSLFGTGSEKLFF
TGCGCCAGCAGCTTGTTCGGGACAGGGTCCGAAAAACTGTTTTTT
>TRBD2|TRBJ2-6|15|TRBV18|-
CASSPGGTGANVLTF
TGTGCCAGCTCACCCGGGGGGACTGGGGCCAACGTCCTGACTTTC
>TRBD2|TRBJ2-7|17|TRBV11-2|few
CASSLVAGARHTYEQYF
TGTGCCAGCAGCTTGGTAGCGGGAGCCAGACACACCTACGAGCAGTACTTC
>TRBD1|TRBJ1-5|15|TRBV3-1/TRBV3-2|-
CASSLVAGGGQPQHF
TGTGCCAGCAGCCTGGTCGCAGGGGGTGGGCAGCCCCAGCATTTT
>-|TRBJ1-3|11|TRBV6-5|few
CASSQGNTIYF
TGTGCCAGCAGTCAAGGAAACACCATATATTTT
>TRBD1|TRBJ1-1|13|TRBV2|-
CASSEDRGTEAFF
TGTGCCAGCAGTGAGGACAGGGGGACTGAAGCTTTCTTT
>TRBD2|TRBJ2-5|16|TRBV7-9|-
CASSAGLAGEGETQYF
TGTGCCAGCAGCGCAGGACTAGCGGGAGAGGGGGAGACCCAGTACTTC
>-|TRBJ1-1|14|TRBV5-1|-
CASSQTGLNTEAFF
TGCGCCAGCAGCCAGACGGGATTAAACACTGAAGCTTTCTTT
>-|TRBJ1-1|13|TRBV6-5|-
CASSFAGRTEAFF
TGTGCCAGCAGTTTCGCGGGGCGGACTGAAGCTTTCTTT
>-|TRBJ2-3|13|TRBV9|-
CASSTNLGDTQYF
TGTGCCAGCAGTACTAACTTGGGAGATACGCAGTATTTT
>-|TRBJ2-3|15|TRBV5-4|-
CASSALYGSTDTQYF
TGTGCCAGCAGCGCCTTATACGGTAGCACAGATACGCAGTATTTT
>TRBD2|TRBJ2-2|15|TRBV5-1|few
CASSFSGTNTGELFF
TGCGCCAGCAGCTTTAGCGGGACGAACACCGGGGAGCTGTTTTTT
>-|TRBJ2-3|14|TRBV18|-
CASSLGQSTDTQYF
TGTGCCAGCTCACTCGGACAAAGCACAGATACGCAGTATTTT
>-|TRBJ2-5|17|TRBV4-2|-
CASSQVLGLASQETQYF
TGTGCCAGCAGCCAAGTTTTGGGACTTGCCTCCCAAGAGACCCAGTACTTC
>-|TRBJ1-5|15|TRBV7-2|-
CASSPRGWGNQPQHF
TGTGCCAGCAGCCCAAGGGGCTGGGGCAATCAGCCCCAGCATTTT
>-|TRBJ1-3|14|TRBV5-1|-
CASSLDNSGNTIYF
TGCGCCAGCAGCTTGGACAACTCTGGAAACACCATATATTTT
>-|TRBJ2-2|13|TRBV5-1|many
CASSYGNTGELFF
TGCGCCAGCAGCTACGGTAACACCGGGGAGCTGTTTTTT
>-|TRBJ1-4|13|TRBV29-1|few
CSVEQGSNEKLFF
TGCAGCGTTGAACAGGGTTCTAATGAAAAACTGTTTTTT
>-|TRBJ2-3|13|TRBV15|-
CATSRDYRDTQYF
TGTGCCACCAGCAGAGATTATCGGGATACGCAGTATTTT
>-|TRBJ1-6|13|TRBV7-8|-
CASSLAPGQALHF
TGTGCCAGCAGCTTAGCGCCTGGCCAAGCCCTCCACTTT
>TRBD1|TRBJ1-3|15|TRBV6-2/TRBV6-3|-
CASSRDSGSGNTIYF
TGTGCCAGCAGCCGGGACAGCGGCTCTGGAAACACCATATATTTT
>TRBD2|TRBJ2-1|16|TRBV6-5|-
CASSYTGLAGENEQFF
TGTGCCAGCAGTTATACCGGACTAGCGGGGGAGAATGAGCAGTTCTTC
>TRBD1|TRBJ2-3|15|TRBV5-1|-
CASQGQGALTDTQYF
TGCGCCAGCCAGGGACAGGGGGCCCTCACAGATACGCAGTATTTT
>-|TRBJ2-1|11|TRBV28|-
CASSLSLEQFF
TGTGCCAGCAGTTTATCTTTAGAGCAGTTCTTC
>TRBD2|TRBJ2-7|13|TRBV3-1/TRBV3-2|-
CASSLSREGEQYF
TGTGCCAGCAGCCTCTCGAGGGAGGGCGAGCAGTACTTC
>-|TRBJ2-1|14|TRBV9|-
CASSVRQAGNEQFF
TGTGCCAGCAGCGTGAGACAAGCCGGAAATGAGCAGTTCTTC
>-|TRBJ1-1|14|TRBV7-9|-
CASSPGSRETEAFF
TGTGCCAGCAGCCCAGGTAGTAGGGAGACTGAAGCTTTCTTT
>-|TRBJ2-1|15|TRBV12-5|few
CASGSSGSTYNEQFF
TGTGCTAGTGGTTCGTCGGGATCCACCTACAATGAGCAGTTCTTC
>-|TRBJ2-1|15|TRBV7-2|-
CASSLGGGADNEQFF
TGTGCCAGCAGCTTAGGTGGCGGGGCAGACAATGAGCAGTTCTTC
>TRBD1|TRBJ2-7|14|TRBV7-2|few
CASSFSQGAGEQYF
TGTGCCAGCAGCTTTTCGCAGGGGGCTGGTGAGCAGTACTTC
>-|TRBJ2-2|15|TRBV4-3|-
CASSQGTVNTGELFF
TGCGCCAGCAGCCAAGGGACAGTCAACACCGGGGAGCTGTTTTTT
>-|TRBJ1-2|12|TRBV9|-
CASARDNYGYTF
TGTGCCAGCGCCAGGGATAACTATGGCTACACCTTC
>-|TRBJ2-2|16|TRBV7-2|-
CASSFVRGGNTGELFF
TGTGCCAGCAGCTTCGTAAGGGGGGGAAACACCGGGGAGCTGTTTTTT
>-|TRBJ1-2|12|TRBV27|-
CASGLRVGGYTF
TGTGCCAGCGGCCTTCGGGTTGGTGGCTACACCTTC
>-|TRBJ1-1|13|TRBV29-1|-
CSVDGQYVTEAFF
TGCAGCGTTGATGGGCAGTACGTCACTGAAGCTTTCTTT
>TRBD1|TRBJ1-1|14|TRBV9|-
CASSPGQVNTEAFF
TGTGCCAGCAGCCCGGGACAGGTGAACACTGAAGCTTTCTTT
>TRBD1|TRBJ2-5|15|TRBV7-2|-
CASSLAGTVEETQYF
TGTGCCAGCAGCTTAGCCGGGACAGTAGAAGAGACCCAGTACTTC